This TCR beta chain was captured in a study of tumor-infiltrating lymphocytes in primary liver carcinoma. About the research overall: The tumors ranged from about 4 to 10 cm across and fell within stage T1-T3 N0M0. Findings and limits, study-wide: Overlap between tumor regions exceeded overlap of tumor with adjacent tissue or blood. Unsorted bulk samples meant CD4+ and CD8+ repertoires went uncompared.

With around 500 ng total RNA as template and a constant-region primer, TCR beta cDNA was made. Slightly modified ARM-PCR, run as three nested multiplex PCR rounds, produced the TCR beta libraries. PCR rounds one and two used TRBV1-TRBV30 forward primers with a C-beta reverse primer for about 11 cycles each. A single record per CDR3 protein comes from TCRdb applying MiXCR to the multiplex PCR reads. The sample includes 310,000 or so distinct CDR3 sequences, roughly 61% of them seen just once. Remarks on this clonotype: Its matching antigen is unknown. A much larger clonotype is one base distant, so this may be a read error.

Germline CDR1 WSHSY, CDR2 SAAADI. With 10 bases removed from V and 0 bases from J, the gap between germline ends came to 15 bases. This CDR3 is built from 14 residues. For blood RNA, unsorted whole blood served as the source, and germline DNA was extracted too. Presurgery, about 4 milliliters of peripheral blood were collected. The sequenced sample was peripheral blood. This clonotype originated in a middle-aged man with primary liver carcinoma and hepatitis B virus infection. The gene calls are TRBV10-2 and TRBJ1-2; perhaps TRBD1 as D (6 bases). CDR3 amino acids: CATKVGAANYGYTF. The CDR3 DNA reads as TGCGCCACCAAGGTGGGGGCTGCTAACTATGGCTACACCTTC.